The 14 T cell receptor beta chains below come from one sample, sequenced in a study of CD8 T cells in ankylosing spondylitis. TCRdb redid the calling of the 5' RACE reads with MiXCR, one entry per CDR3 protein. The sample contains 650,000 to 800,000 distinct CDR3 sequences, roughly 19% of which appear only once. Study-wide results and caveats: Blood from ankylosing spondylitis patients appeared to carry a characteristic roughly eight-variant TCR beta motif.

The antigens of these receptors remain unknown. Sequences were obtained from blood, either unsorted or a sorted T cell fraction (not recorded which). Receptors originate from a male donor with ankylosing spondylitis.

V usage is TRBV27 and J usage is TRBJ2-2; 8 bases map to TRBD1. This CDR3 contains 17 residues. V lost 6 bases, J lost 6 bases, and 15 bases stayed unmatched. Germline V gives CDR1 MNHEY, CDR2 SMNVEV (reference sequence). In nucleotides, the CDR3 is TGTGCCAGCAGCCTCCGACCCTCAGGGGGCGGATCCGGGGAGCTGTTTTTT. Translated, it gives CASSLRPSGGGSGELFF.

The V gene is TRBV15, the J gene TRBJ2-3; 7 bases fit TRBD2. V lost 1 base, J lost 2 bases, and 3 bases stayed unmatched. The CDR3 covers 15 residues. Looked up from germline, CDR1 is LNHNV and CDR2 is YYDKDF (reference sequence). The CDR3 region has the DNA TGTGCCACCAGCAGAGGCACTAGCGACACAGATACGCAGTATTTT. Its translation: CATSRGTSDTDTQYF.

This chain connects TRBV6-1 to TRBJ2-5; D remains ambiguous. V was cut by 6 bases and J by 4 bases, with 12 bases left in between. Germline V CDR1 and CDR2: MNHNS, SASEGT. This CDR3 comprises 13 residues. This CDR3 is CASRTTQLETQYF. The CDR3 nucleotides read TGTGCCAGCAGAACGACACAACTAGAGACCCAGTACTTC.

The chain joins TRBV12-3 or TRBV12-4 to TRBJ2-2; the match to TRBD2 covers 7 bases. The length of the CDR3 is 16 residues. Trimming at V came to 5 bases and at J to 1 base, leaving 7 bases not matched to a gene. CDR3: CASSPYSGENTGELFF. CDR3 coding DNA: TGTGCCAGCAGTCCTTACAGCGGGGAGAACACCGGGGAGCTGTTTTTT.

V gene TRBV5-1 combines with J gene TRBJ2-7; possibly TRBD1 for D (6 bases). V was trimmed by 5 bases and J by 3 bases, leaving 15 bases between them. CDR1 and CDR2 from the germline V gene are SGHRS and YFSETQ. This CDR3 has 14 residues. The CDR3 DNA sequence: TGCGCCAGCAGGGCGACAGGATTGGGCTACGAGCAGTACTTC. Protein sequence: CASRATGLGYEQYF.

The chain recombines TRBV9 with TRBJ2-3, with 8 bases matching TRBD2. The CDR3 sequence is 16 residues long. V shed 3 bases, J shed 2 bases, and the junction held 8 bases outside the gene matches. In germline, CDR1 is SGDLS, CDR2 YYNGEE. DNA for the CDR3: TGTGCCAGCAGCGCCCCACTAGCGGTCTCCACAGATACGCAGTATTTT. Its translation: CASSAPLAVSTDTQYF.

The gene calls are TRBV6-1 and TRBJ1-3; D not certain. The CDR3 has 14 residues. V lost 3 bases and J lost 4, with 10 bases in between. From germline, CDR1 is MNHNS and CDR2 SASEGT. CDR3 DNA sequence: TGTGCCAGCAGTGACAATGGGGAGGGAAACACCATATATTTT. Its translation: CASSDNGEGNTIYF.

CDR3: CASQSGTKNTGELFF. The CDR3 region has the DNA TGCGCCAGCCAATCCGGGACTAAAAACACCGGGGAGCTGTTTTTT. This rearrangement joins TRBV5-1 to TRBJ2-2; TRBD2 agrees at 7 bases. From germline, CDR1 is SGHRS and CDR2 YFSETQ. V lost 7 bases and J lost 2; bases outside the gene matches: 8. CDR3 length equals 15 residues.

This clonotype was detected only a few times. This chain joins TRBV4-1 and TRBJ1-5, with D possibly matching TRBD1 (6 bases). The CDR3 length is 14 residues. Between the trimmed V and J ends, which lost 0 bases and 7 bases, there was a span of 10 bases. The V gene's germline CDR1 is MGHRA and CDR2 YSYEKL. CDR3 residues: CASSQDPGAQPQHF. In nucleotides, the CDR3 is TGCGCCAGCAGCCAAGATCCAGGGGCCCAGCCCCAGCATTTT.

This clonotype occurred a few times. The chain links TRBV7-3 to TRBJ2-1; 7 nucleotides match TRBD1. From germline, CDR1 is SGHTA and CDR2 FQGTGA. CDR3 length equals 16 residues. The V segment lost 11 bases and the J segment 4 bases; nucleotides outside the gene matches: 17. The CDR3 nucleotides are TGTGCCGTCAGCAGGAGTACCGGGACAGTATACAATGAGCAGTTCTTC. It specifies CAVSRSTGTVYNEQFF.

This clonotype was recorded at least ten times. The chain employs TRBV10-1 and TRBJ2-1; TRBD1 is a possible D gene (6 bases). Trimming removed 6 bases at V and 7 bases at J, with 16 bases between. Germline V gene data show CDR1 as WNHNN and CDR2 as SYGVQD (reference sequence). This CDR3 has 14 residues. The CDR3 sequence is CASSRAPGDNEQFF. DNA of the CDR3: TGCGCCAGCAGCCGTGCGCCAGGGGATAATGAGCAGTTCTTC.

The V gene is TRBV4-1, the J gene TRBJ2-1; D is unresolved. The CDR3 spans 15 residues. The ends were cut back, 2 bases at V and 8 bases at J, with 16 bases in the middle. Germline V gene sequence: CDR1 MGHRA, CDR2 YSYEKL. As DNA, the CDR3 is TGCGCCAGCAGCCAAACACCGAAAGCGCTCGATGAGCAGTTCTTC. Its protein product is CASSQTPKALDEQFF.

This rearrangement joins TRBV9 to TRBJ2-3; 7 nucleotides line up with TRBD2. Per germline, CDR1 SGDLS and CDR2 YYNGEE. The CDR3 length is 15 residues. Losses at the gene ends were 3 bases for V and 2 bases for J; bases not matched to a gene: 6. In DNA, the CDR3 is TGTGCCAGCAGCGAGTCGAGCGGGAACACAGATACGCAGTATTTT. Its translation is CASSESSGNTDTQYF.

This clonotype came up many times. V gene TRBV12-3 or TRBV12-4 combines with J gene TRBJ2-7; the D gene is possibly TRBD2 (6 bases). The CDR3 runs to 13 residues. Trimming stripped 5 bases from V and 3 bases from J, with 11 bases between. The CDR3 bases are TGTGCCAGCAGTCCCGGGAGCAACTACGAGCAGTACTTC. It encodes CASSPGSNYEQYF.